The 22 T cell receptor beta chains below were found in one sample sequenced in a study of blood T cells in healthy people across ages. Alongside a J-beta primer mix, a sample-barcoded 5' primer served in a second PCR lasting roughly 7 to 11 cycles. MiXCR was run by TCRdb on the 5' RACE reads, yielding one entry per CDR3 protein. The profile shows roughly 1,500,000 distinct CDR3 sequences, around two fifths of them singletons. Sequencing was carried out using blood. These receptors came from a woman aged 18-29 years in good health.

V gene TRBV20-1 combines with J gene TRBJ2-1; D unclear. Trimming took 6 bases from V and 5 from J, leaving 14 bases between them. The germline gives CDR1 DFQATT, CDR2 SNEGSKA (reference sequence). This CDR3 has 13 residues. The CDR3 nucleotides are TGCAGTGCCCCTCTACCGGGCAACAATGAGCAGTTCTTC. As protein: CSAPLPGNNEQFF.

The chain employs TRBV3-1 and TRBJ1-2; the D is unclear. The germline V gene encodes CDR1 LGHDT and CDR2 YNNKEL (reference sequence). There are 15 residues in the CDR3. V was trimmed by 4 bases and J by 6 bases, leaving 18 bases between them. The CDR3 sequence: CASSPGPDRINGYTF. In nucleotides, the CDR3 is TGTGCCAGCAGCCCCGGGCCTGATCGTATAAATGGCTACACCTTC.

This clonotype turned up a few times. This chain joins TRBV13 and TRBJ2-3, with D perhaps being TRBD1 or TRBD2 (5 bases each). Germline CDR1 is PRHDT and CDR2 is FYEKMQ (reference sequence). This CDR3 is 15 amino acids long. The germline V and J ends were trimmed by 3 bases and 3 bases, with 13 bases remaining between them. As DNA, the CDR3 is TGTGCCAGCAGCTTGAGACGAGGGGTAACAGATACGCAGTATTTT. This gives the protein CASSLRRGVTDTQYF.

The chain uses TRBV10-3 and TRBJ2-5, with 7 bases fitting TRBD2. Germline CDR1 is ENHRY and CDR2 is SYGVKD. This CDR3 spans 16 amino acids. V gave up 3 bases and J gave up 1 base; unmatched junction bases: 8. CDR3 in DNA: TGTGCCATCAGTGATTGGGGGGGGAGAACCCAAGAGACCCAGTACTTC. Protein: CAISDWGGRTQETQYF.

This clonotype has only one observation. The rearrangement joins TRBV5-6 to TRBJ2-5, with D tentatively TRBD2 (5 bases). V was clipped by 0 bases and J by 10 bases, with 7 bases between them. The CDR3 totals 11 residues. The germline V gene encodes CDR1 SGHDT and CDR2 YYEEEE. Written as DNA, the CDR3 is TGTGCCAGCAGCTTGGCCGGGGACCAGTACTTC. Residues: CASSLAGDQYF.

V and J are TRBV29-1 and TRBJ1-1, with D hard to call. In germline, CDR1 is SQVTM, CDR2 ANQGSEA. The CDR3 has 13 amino acids. V shed 7 bases and J shed 5 bases, with 17 bases lying between them. The CDR3 reads CSASGERWTEAFF. The CDR3 bases are TGCAGCGCCAGCGGGGAGAGGTGGACTGAAGCTTTCTTT.

Comments on this clonotype: A read error may produce the germline difference seen at one junction end. The chain carries TRBV12-3 or TRBV12-4 and TRBJ2-5, with TRBD2 matching 10 bases. This CDR3 is 14 amino acids long. CDR3 region: CASTLAGGPRTQYF. The DNA for the CDR3 is TGTGCCAGCACTTTAGCGGGAGGTCCTAGGACCCAGTACTTC.

The chain joins TRBV6-1 to TRBJ2-4; TRBD1 agrees at 8 bases. The CDR3 covers 13 residues. Germline CDR1 is MNHNS and CDR2 is SASEGT. The J segment lost 8 bases and the V segment lost 8 bases, leaving 8 bases of the junction unmatched. The CDR3 DNA sequence: TGTGCCAGCGCTCAGGGGGCAGGGGACATTCAGTACTTC. It encodes CASAQGAGDIQYF.

In its sample, this clonotype was seen once. The V gene is TRBV4-1, the J gene TRBJ1-4; maybe TRBD1 (5 bases). V lost 3 bases and J lost 4, with 15 bases in between. Germline V gene sequence: CDR1 MGHRA, CDR2 YSYEKL. The CDR3 has 16 amino acids. As DNA, the CDR3 is TGCGCCAGCAGCCACGTCCAAGGGGAGTATAATGAAAAACTGTTTTTT. This codes for CASSHVQGEYNEKLFF.

The chain couples TRBV12-5 to TRBJ2-1; 9 nucleotides agree with TRBD2. Germline V gene sequence: CDR1 LGHNT, CDR2 FRNRAP. This CDR3 region has 14 residues. Unmatched junction bases numbered 11, after V lost 4 bases and J lost 13 bases. CDR3 amino acids: CASGSPTSGETQFF. Here the CDR3 DNA reads TGTGCTAGTGGTTCCCCGACTAGCGGAGAGACCCAGTTCTTC.

The V and J genes are TRBV27 and TRBJ1-6; tentatively, D is TRBD1 (5 bases). In germline, CDR1 is MNHEY, CDR2 SMNVEV (reference sequence). This CDR3 has 15 residues. V lost 6 bases to trimming and J lost 7 bases, with 16 bases between them. The CDR3 spells CASSRVRGTNSPLHF. The CDR3 DNA follows: TGTGCCAGCAGCCGTGTACGGGGGACCAATTCACCCCTCCACTTT.

The sample holds one count of this clonotype. The chain uses TRBV1 and TRBJ2-3; the D segment call TRBD2 is taken from the table without a DNA check. TRBV1 is tagged as a pseudogene. This CDR3 contains 17 residues. The CDR3 DNA follows: TGCACCAGCAGCCTACGGCGGGGGGGCCTCCGTGAAGATACGCAGTATTTT. This codes for CTSSLRRGGLREDTQYF.

Only a few counts were recorded for this clonotype. The genes are TRBV29-1 and TRBJ2-3, with 9 bases matching TRBD1. V gave up 6 bases and J gave up 0 bases; unmatched junction bases: 10. Germline loops: CDR1 SQVTM, CDR2 ANQGSEA. The CDR3 runs to 16 residues. The CDR3 DNA reads TGCAGCGTGAAAACCTGGACAGGGGCCAGCACAGATACGCAGTATTTT. Translating it yields CSVKTWTGASTDTQYF.

Only a few counts were recorded for this clonotype. The V gene is TRBV21-1, the J gene TRBJ1-5. TRBV21-1 is assigned pseudogene status. The CDR3 is 15 amino acids. CDR3 region: CASSRTSDSNQPQHF. CDR3 nucleotide sequence: TGTGCCAGCAGCAGGACCTCGGACAGCAATCAGCCCCAGCATTTT.

The rearrangement uses TRBV13 and TRBJ2-3; D not certain. There are 15 residues in the CDR3. Germline V gene lookup returns CDR1 PRHDT and CDR2 FYEKMQ (reference sequence). V lost 0 bases, J lost 6 bases, and 13 bases lay in between. CDR3 protein: CASSLGGQRRDTQYF. The CDR3 DNA is TGTGCCAGCAGCTTAGGAGGTCAGCGTAGGGATACGCAGTATTTT.

The sample holds a few counts of this clonotype. J is TRBJ2-7 and V is TRBV27, with 8 bases aligning to TRBD2. CDR3 length: 15 amino acids. V gave up 1 base and J gave up 5 bases; unmatched junction bases: 7. Looked up from germline, CDR1 is MNHEY and CDR2 is SMNVEV (reference sequence). CDR3 sequence: CASSLYREGGNEQYF. Written as DNA, the CDR3 is TGTGCCAGCAGTTTATACCGGGAGGGTGGAAACGAGCAGTACTTC.

The V call is TRBV20-1, the J call TRBJ1-1, with D unresolved. The V end lost 2 bases, the J end lost 1 base, and 14 bases lay between the germline ends. Germline CDR1 is DFQATT and CDR2 is SNEGSKA (reference sequence). The CDR3 runs to 15 residues. The CDR3 spells CSARPLYDQNTEAFF. The CDR3 DNA follows: TGCAGTGCTAGACCACTCTATGACCAGAACACTGAAGCTTTCTTT.

The chain is built from TRBV6-1 and TRBJ2-5; D gene ambiguous. The V gene's germline CDR1 is MNHNS and CDR2 SASEGT. V dropped 10 bases and J dropped 2 bases, with 11 bases sitting between them. The CDR3 is 12 amino acids. This CDR3 is CANADGQETQYF. DNA of the CDR3: TGTGCCAACGCGGACGGTCAAGAGACCCAGTACTTC.

There are many counts of this clonotype. The chain has TRBV18 and TRBJ2-5; the D is unclear. The CDR3 length is 13 residues. Trimming pared 6 bases from V and 2 bases from J, leaving 10 bases between. In germline, CDR1 is KGHSH, CDR2 LQKENI. CDR3 bases: TGTGCCAGCTCGCCCGGGCTACAAGAGACCCAGTACTTC. Protein: CASSPGLQETQYF.

The chain joins TRBV9 to TRBJ2-1, with D unclear. Germline V gene sequence: CDR1 SGDLS, CDR2 YYNGEE. Trimming cost V 0 bases and J 6 bases, with 10 bases left between them. This CDR3 is built from 14 residues. The CDR3 region is CASSVAPDTNEQFF. Written as DNA, the CDR3 is TGTGCCAGCAGCGTAGCGCCCGATACCAATGAGCAGTTCTTC.

Only a few counts were recorded for this clonotype. The chain has TRBV12-3 or TRBV12-4 and TRBJ2-7, with D possibly matching TRBD1 (5 bases). This CDR3 has 12 residues. The V gene lost 3 bases and the J gene lost 6 bases, with 9 bases spanning the gap. The CDR3 sequence is CASSFPQAEQYF. The CDR3 DNA reads TGTGCCAGCAGTTTTCCACAGGCCGAGCAGTACTTC.

The rearrangement uses TRBV6-1 and TRBJ1-2, with unresolved D. The germline V and J ends were trimmed by 1 base and 5 bases, with 5 bases remaining between them. This CDR3 spans 12 amino acids. Germline V CDR1 and CDR2: MNHNS, SASEGT. DNA for the CDR3: TGTGCCAGCAGTGAAGGGGCATATGGCTACACCTTC. Its protein is CASSEGAYGYTF.